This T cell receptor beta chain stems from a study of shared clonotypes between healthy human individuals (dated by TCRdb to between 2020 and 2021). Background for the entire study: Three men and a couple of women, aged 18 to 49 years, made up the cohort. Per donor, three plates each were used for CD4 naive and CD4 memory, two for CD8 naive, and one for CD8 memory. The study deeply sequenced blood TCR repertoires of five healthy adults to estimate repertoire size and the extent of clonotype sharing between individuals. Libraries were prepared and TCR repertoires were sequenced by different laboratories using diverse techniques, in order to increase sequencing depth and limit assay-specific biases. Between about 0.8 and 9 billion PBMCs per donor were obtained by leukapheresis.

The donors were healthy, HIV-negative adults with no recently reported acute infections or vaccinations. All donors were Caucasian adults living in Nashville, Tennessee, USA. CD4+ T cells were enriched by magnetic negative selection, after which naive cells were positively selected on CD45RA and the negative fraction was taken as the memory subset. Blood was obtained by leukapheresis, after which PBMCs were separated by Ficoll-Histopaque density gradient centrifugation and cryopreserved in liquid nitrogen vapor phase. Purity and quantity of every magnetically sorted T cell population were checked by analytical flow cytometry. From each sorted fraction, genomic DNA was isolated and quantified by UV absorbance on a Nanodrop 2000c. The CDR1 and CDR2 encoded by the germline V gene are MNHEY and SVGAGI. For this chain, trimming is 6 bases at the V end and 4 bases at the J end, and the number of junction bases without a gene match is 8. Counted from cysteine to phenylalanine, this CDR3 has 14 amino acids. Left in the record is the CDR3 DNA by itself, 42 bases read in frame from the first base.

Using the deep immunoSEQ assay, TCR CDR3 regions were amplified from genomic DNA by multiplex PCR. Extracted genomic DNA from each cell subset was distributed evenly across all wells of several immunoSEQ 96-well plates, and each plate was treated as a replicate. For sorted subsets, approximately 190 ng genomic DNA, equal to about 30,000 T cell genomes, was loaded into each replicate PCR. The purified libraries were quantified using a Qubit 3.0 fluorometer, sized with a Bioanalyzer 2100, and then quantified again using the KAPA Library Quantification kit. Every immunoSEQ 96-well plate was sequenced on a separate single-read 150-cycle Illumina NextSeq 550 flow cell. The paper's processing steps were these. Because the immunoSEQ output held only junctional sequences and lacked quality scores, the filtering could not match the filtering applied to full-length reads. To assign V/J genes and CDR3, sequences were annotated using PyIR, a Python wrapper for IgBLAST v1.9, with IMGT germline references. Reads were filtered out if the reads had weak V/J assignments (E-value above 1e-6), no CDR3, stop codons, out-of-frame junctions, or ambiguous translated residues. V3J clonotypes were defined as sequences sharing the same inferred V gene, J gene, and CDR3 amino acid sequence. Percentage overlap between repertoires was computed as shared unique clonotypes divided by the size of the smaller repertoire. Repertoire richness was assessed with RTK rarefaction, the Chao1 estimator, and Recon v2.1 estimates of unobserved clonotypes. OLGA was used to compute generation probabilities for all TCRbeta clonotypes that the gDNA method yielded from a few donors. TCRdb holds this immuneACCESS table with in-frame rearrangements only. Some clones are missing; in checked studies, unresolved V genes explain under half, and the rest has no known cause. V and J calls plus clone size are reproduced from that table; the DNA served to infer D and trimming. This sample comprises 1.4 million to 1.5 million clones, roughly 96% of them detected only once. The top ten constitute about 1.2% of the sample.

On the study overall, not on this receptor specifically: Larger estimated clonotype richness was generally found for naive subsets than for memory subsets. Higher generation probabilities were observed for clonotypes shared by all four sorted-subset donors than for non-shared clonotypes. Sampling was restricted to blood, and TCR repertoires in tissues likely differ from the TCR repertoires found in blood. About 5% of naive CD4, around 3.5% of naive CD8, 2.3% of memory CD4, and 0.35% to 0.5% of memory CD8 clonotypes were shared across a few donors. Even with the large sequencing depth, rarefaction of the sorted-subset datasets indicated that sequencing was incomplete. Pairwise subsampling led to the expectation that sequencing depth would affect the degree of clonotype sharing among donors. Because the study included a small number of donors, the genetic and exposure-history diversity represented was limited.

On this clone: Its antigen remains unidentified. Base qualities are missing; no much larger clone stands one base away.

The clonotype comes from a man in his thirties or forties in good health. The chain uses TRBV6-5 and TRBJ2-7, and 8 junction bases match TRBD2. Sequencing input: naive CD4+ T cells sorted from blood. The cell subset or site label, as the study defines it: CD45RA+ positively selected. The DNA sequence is TGTGCCAGCAGGCCCCCCGGGACTAGTTACGAGCAGTACTTC. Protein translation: CASRPPGTSYEQYF.